This T cell receptor beta chain appears in the sequencing data of a study of blood T cell dynamics during melanoma immunotherapy. In the case of this clone: What it recognizes is unknown.

Time point meaning: week 3, after first cycle of checkpoint inhibitor. One draw preceded checkpoint blockade; another followed its first cycle at week 3. Study-wide findings and caveats: Unlike progressors, later disease-control patients had W3 repertoires gaining clonality or diversity.

Germline values: CDR1 SGDLS, CDR2 YYNGEE. V lost 0 bases, J lost 1 base, and 7 bases lay in between. The CDR3 has 14 amino acids. DNA loading was fixed at roughly 360 ng for all bulk PBMC samples. TCRdb's table, derived via immunoSEQ multiplex PCR, lists solely in-frame clones and lacks some. The sample includes under 20,000 clones, 87% seen only once; the top ten take roughly 7.2%. The chain uses TRBV9 and TRBJ2-5; D is unresolved. This sequence originates from a human donor with melanoma. Sample: blood, taken from a patient treated with checkpoint blockade. The CDR3 region has the DNA TGTGCCAGCAGCGTAGGGGCAGTCCAAGAGACCCAGTACTTC. Residues: CASSVGAVQETQYF.